A selection of T cell receptor beta chains follows, all from one sample in a study of blood T cell repertoires in COVID-19. Sequencing used immunoSEQ multiplex PCR; TCRdb keeps in-frame clones, though not all of them. Among 35,000 to 50,000 clones listed, approximately 85% were seen once. The material sequenced was peripheral blood. These receptors were obtained from a human donor in a cohort sampled during active COVID-19. The conserved cysteine and the conserved F or W are not part of the CDR3 here.

V: TRBV5-8
J: TRBJ1-2
CDR3: ASSLMDRGNGYT

V: TRBV7-2
J: TRBJ1-6
CDR3: ASSFTGTSYNSPLH

V: TRBV6-5
J: TRBJ2-7
CDR3: ASSHDRSGIYEQY

V: TRBV30
J: TRBJ1-6
CDR3: AWSPSGLSPLH

V: TRBV5-1
J: TRBJ2-1
CDR3: ASSLGLAGVEQF

V: TRBV28
J: TRBJ2-4
CDR3: ASSSPGKNIQY

V: TRBV20-1
J: TRBJ2-7
CDR3: SASLLRGQAYEQY

V: TRBV4-2
J: TRBJ1-5
CDR3: ASSQDRAFSNQPQH

V: TRBV7-2
J: TRBJ2-1
CDR3: ASSLGPVAYNEQF

V: TRBV5-1
J: TRBJ2-4
CDR3: ASSLGTGKGIAKNIQY

V: TRBV20-1
J: TRBJ2-3
CDR3: SASWRPSSTDTQY

V: TRBV7-2
J: TRBJ1-2
CDR3: ASSLTGAGYGYT

V: TRBV2
J: TRBJ1-1
CDR3: ASTSSTGTAETEAF

V: TRBV6-5
J: TRBJ2-7
CDR3: ASSLGQGVHEQY

V: TRBV29-1
J: TRBJ2-1
CDR3: SVESLAGGYNEQF

V: TRBV7-9
J: TRBJ1-5
CDR3: ASSQQTGNSNQPQH

V: TRBV28
J: TRBJ2-2
CDR3: ASSSMDRRYTGELF

V: TRBV29-1
J: TRBJ1-3
CDR3: SVEEGAVGGNTIY

V: TRBV5-4
J: TRBJ2-5
CDR3: ASSLRGWRGDQETQY

V: TRBV21-1
J: TRBJ2-7
CDR3: ASSKGWKGRGCEQY

V: TRBV6-2/TRBV6-3
J: TRBJ2-2
CDR3: ASSRGQGRDTGELF

V: TRBV4-1
J: TRBJ2-3
CDR3: ASSQDRERGATDTQY

V: TRBV9
J: TRBJ2-7
CDR3: ASSVDIGTTYEQY